Reported below is one TCR beta chain. V lost 8 bases, J lost 3 bases, and 12 bases lay in between. CDR1 is SGHVS and CDR2 is FQNEAQ in the germline V gene. The CDR3 is 13 residues long. This sample is part of a study of blood T cell repertoires in COVID-19. Across the study: Material from acute and convalescent COVID-19 was sourced from the United States, Italy and Spain. Sample material is recorded as cDNA or gDNA derived from T cells, B-cell-depleted T cells, or PBMCs.

The authors' processing: Reference gene primer amplification gave nucleated cell count estimates. Sequenced by immunoSEQ multiplex PCR; TCRdb stores in-frame clones only, minus some. Clone size and V and J calls were adopted from that table, with D and trimming inferred from the DNA. This table has about 400,000 clones, around 92% appearing once. The specimen sequenced was peripheral blood. The chain recombines TRBV7-8 with TRBJ2-3; no clear D gene. The receptor comes from a man aged 35-49 years with acute or convalescent COVID-19. The CDR3 coding sequence is TGTGCCAGCTCGCGAGCGCCGACAGATACGCAGTATTTT. This sequence encodes CASSRAPTDTQYF.